The clone carrying this T cell receptor beta chain was counted between two and nine times. What it binds is unknown. This sample was included in a study of graft-versus-host responses after intestinal transplantation. Study context: Anti-thymocyte globulin induction, then tacrolimus and steroids for about three years, went to all recipients. Study-level findings and limits: Present in recipient marrow, GvH clones included some that appeared first in ileum or blood.

Germline loops: CDR1 WNHNN, CDR2 SYGVQD (reference sequence). V was clipped by 8 bases and J by 3 bases; unmatched bases: 7. CDR3 length equals 13 residues. TCRdb's table, derived via immunoSEQ multiplex PCR, lists solely in-frame clones and lacks some. The sample holds some 130,000 clones, 90% to 95% seen once. This chain connects TRBV10-1 to TRBJ2-7; 7 bases line up with TRBD1. The sequence was obtained from a human donor who received an intestinal transplant. This specimen was unstimulated CD4+ T cells sorted from spleen or lymph node cells, taken before intestinal transplant. Here the CDR3 reads CASGPGQSYEQYF. Here the CDR3 DNA reads TGCGCCAGCGGGCCGGGACAGAGCTACGAGCAGTACTTC.